The following is a T cell receptor (beta chain) sequence with its context. What antigen it recognizes has not been identified. Base qualities are missing; no much larger clone stands one base away. The germline V gene encodes CDR1 MNHNS and CDR2 SASEGT. The CDR3 starts with the cysteine, ends with the phenylalanine, and has 15 residues. Of all the DNA, just the CDR3 is kept, 45 bases in frame from base 1. V is clipped by 0 bases and J by 2 bases, and the sequence between their germline boundaries is 9 bases long. CD8 naive samples were obtained by positive selection for CCR7 among CD45RO-negative cells, yielding a CD45RA+CCR7+ population from which TemRA cells were excluded. The donors were healthy, HIV-negative adults who had no recently reported acute infections or vaccinations. Every donor was a Caucasian adult residing in Nashville, Tennessee, USA. Blood was collected by leukapheresis, and PBMCs were isolated by Ficoll-Histopaque density gradient centrifugation and then cryopreserved in liquid nitrogen vapor phase. Analytical flow cytometry was used to check the purity and quantity of each magnetically sorted T cell population. Genomic DNA was isolated from every sorted fraction and measured by UV absorbance on a Nanodrop 2000c.

The source of the sample is a study of shared clonotypes between healthy human individuals (dated by TCRdb to 2020 to 2021). With regard to the full study: The cohort comprised two women and a few men aged 18 to 49 years. Different laboratories and diverse techniques were used to prepare libraries and sequence TCR repertoires, to increase sequencing depth and limit assay-specific biases. For each donor, CD4 naive and CD4 memory were each given three plates, CD8 naive was given two plates, and CD8 memory was given one plate. Leukapheresis yielded between about 0.85 and 10 billion PBMCs per donor. To estimate repertoire size and how much clonotype sharing occurs between individuals, the study deeply sequenced the blood TCR repertoires of 5 or 6 healthy adults.

Overall study results and their limits: Compared with non-shared clonotypes, the clonotypes found in all four sorted-subset donors had higher generation probabilities. Sharing across several donors was observed for approximately 5% of naive CD4, 3% to 4% of naive CD8, 2.3% of memory CD4, and about 0.38% of memory CD8 clonotypes. Sampling was restricted to blood, and TCR repertoires in tissue are likely to differ from TCR repertoires in blood. Pairwise subsampling indicated that sequencing depth was expected to affect the degree of clonotype sharing among donors. The genetic and exposure-history diversity represented was limited by the small number of donors. Estimated clonotype richness was generally larger for naive than for memory subsets. Incomplete sequencing was indicated by rarefaction of sorted-subset datasets, despite the large sequencing depth.

Using the deep immunoSEQ assay, TCR CDR3 regions were amplified from genomic DNA by multiplex PCR. Extracted genomic DNA from each cell subset was distributed evenly across all wells of several immunoSEQ 96-well plates, and each plate was treated as a replicate. For sorted subsets, each replicate PCR was loaded with 200 ng genomic DNA, equivalent to roughly 30,000 T cell genomes. Purified libraries were measured with a Qubit 3.0 fluorometer, size-checked on a Bioanalyzer 2100, and measured again with the KAPA Library Quantification kit. Every immunoSEQ 96-well plate was sequenced on a separate single-read 150-cycle Illumina NextSeq 550 flow cell. The study's processing was this. Because only junctional sequences without quality scores were contained in the immunoSEQ output, filtering matching that applied to full-length reads could not be performed. To assign V/J genes and CDR3, sequences were annotated using PyIR, a Python wrapper for IgBLAST v1.9, with IMGT germline references. Reads with weak V/J assignments (E-value above 1e-6), missing CDR3, stop codons, out-of-frame junctions, or ambiguous translated residues were removed. V3J clonotypes were defined as sequences sharing an identical inferred V gene, J gene, and CDR3 amino acid sequence. Percentage overlap between repertoires was calculated by dividing the number of shared unique clonotypes by the size of the smaller repertoire. Three approaches were used to assess repertoire richness: RTK rarefaction, the Chao1 estimator, and Recon v2.1 estimates of unobserved clonotypes. For all TCRbeta clonotypes obtained by the gDNA method from a handful of donors, generation probabilities were computed with OLGA. Not all clones reach the TCRdb copy of this immuneACCESS table, which keeps in-frame sequences only. Checked studies attribute under half of the gap to unresolved V genes and leave the rest unexplained. The V and J calls and the clone size are those of that table, but D and trimming were determined from the DNA. The sample profile shows around 2,000,000 clones; 85% to 95% of them were found once. 1% to 1.3% of the sample is taken by the ten largest.

The receptor was isolated from a man younger than 30 in good health. Sequencing was done on a sample of naive CD8+ T cells sorted from blood. The cell subset or site label corresponds to: CD45RA+CCR7+. The receptor chain draws on TRBV6-1 and TRBJ2-3, and TRBD1 may be the D gene, going by 6 matching bases. The CDR3 amino acid sequence is: CASSEAGTFTDTQYF. The sequenced DNA: TGTGCCAGCAGTGAAGCGGGGACATTCACAGATACGCAGTATTTT.